The clone carrying this TCR beta chain was recorded only once. The data stem from a study of blood T cell repertoires in COVID-19. Overall study context: Sites in the United States, Italy and Spain provided acute and convalescent COVID-19 samples.

Trimming cost V 2 bases and J 1 base; bases outside gene matches: 2. Germline V gene data show CDR1 as SGDLS and CDR2 as YYNGEE. CDR3 length: 15 residues. Under the authors' procedure: Counts of nucleated cells, estimated from reference gene primer amplification, were obtained. Measured with immunoSEQ multiplex PCR; TCRdb has only the in-frame clones, and not every one. The DNA was the basis for D and trimming; V, J and clone size are from that table. In the table there are a few hundred thousand clones, around 86% of which are singletons. This receptor was taken from a woman in her thirties or forties with acute COVID-19. The chain couples TRBV9 to TRBJ2-2; 7 positions match TRBD2. Sequencing was done on a sample of PBMCs or T cells enriched from blood (not recorded which). Here the CDR3 reads CASSVLAENTGELFF. The CDR3, as DNA: TGTGCCAGCAGCGTCCTAGCGGAGAACACCGGGGAGCTGTTTTTT.